This record concerns one T cell receptor (beta chain) sequence. The length of the CDR3 is 12 residues. V gave up 5 bases and J gave up 7 bases, with 11 bases separating them. Germline assignment: CDR1 GTSNPN and CDR2 SVGIG (reference sequence). The data were obtained in a study of shared clonotypes between healthy human individuals. Assay: immunoSEQ multiplex PCR; the TCRdb copy retains only in-frame clones and omits some. The sample lists roughly 300,000 clones, around 86% occurring once. This TCR came from a young man in good health. The rearrangement joins TRBV30 to TRBJ1-4; D gene uncertain. Sequencing was done on a sample of memory CD8+ T cells sorted from blood. Noted subset: CD45RO+ cells pooled with CCR7-negative TemRA cells. The CDR3 DNA is TGTGCCTGGGAGTCTCAAGTTGAAAAACTGTTTTTT. Its protein is CAWESQVEKLFF.